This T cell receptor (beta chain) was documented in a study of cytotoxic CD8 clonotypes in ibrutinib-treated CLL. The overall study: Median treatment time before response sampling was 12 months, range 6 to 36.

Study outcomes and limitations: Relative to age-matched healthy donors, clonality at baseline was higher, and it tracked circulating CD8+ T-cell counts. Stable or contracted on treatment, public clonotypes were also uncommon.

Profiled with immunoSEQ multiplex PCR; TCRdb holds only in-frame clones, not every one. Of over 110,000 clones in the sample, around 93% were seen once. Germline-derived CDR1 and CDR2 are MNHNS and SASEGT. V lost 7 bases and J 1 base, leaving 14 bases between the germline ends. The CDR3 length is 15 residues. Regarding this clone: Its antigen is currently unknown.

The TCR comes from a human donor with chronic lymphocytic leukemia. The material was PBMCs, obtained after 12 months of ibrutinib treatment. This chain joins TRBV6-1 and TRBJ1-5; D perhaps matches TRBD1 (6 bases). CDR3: CASNRRGSSNQPQHF. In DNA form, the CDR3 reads TGTGCCAGCAATCGCAGGGGATCGAGCAATCAGCCCCAGCATTTT.